Listed here is a single TCR beta chain. Its antigen has not been determined. Within one base of it there is no much larger clone, and no base qualities were kept. This entry belongs to a study of primary melanoma T cells and metastatic recurrence (dated by TCRdb to about 2020). In terms of the full investigation: A total of some 200 primary melanomas made up the cohort, all of stage T2 to T4 and more than 1 mm thick. Whether patient outcome could be predicted by T-cell fraction and T-cell repertoire clonality in primary melanoma tumors was the question this study put to the test. Histopathological grading of tumor-infiltrating lymphocytes was compared with the T-cell fraction derived from sequencing. Progression-free survival was the clinical outcome compared against the T-cell fraction measured by TCR beta sequencing.

The patients had surgically resected primary melanoma that was considered potentially curable but at risk of metastatic recurrence. Broader findings and caveats from the paper: A T-cell fraction greater than 20% appeared to be protective whatever the ulceration status, mitotic rate or nodal disease. Progression-free survival was reportedly predicted by the tumor T-cell fraction independently of age, mitotic rate, ulceration and thickness. The authors framed an effective T-cell-mediated antitumor response in primary melanoma only as a suggestion, not a demonstrated mechanism. Reportedly, adding T-cell fraction to tumor thickness improved progression-free survival prediction more than adding any other histopathological variable did.

The germline V gene sets CDR1 to SGHDN and CDR2 to FVKESK. At the junction V is shortened by 4 bases and J by 1 base; bases outside the gene matches: 0. The CDR3 goes from the cysteine to the phenylalanine over 14 residues. CDR3 DNA is the only sequence kept; it has 42 bases, read in frame from the first base. To prepare the library, the immunoSEQ multiplex PCR assay was applied. Primary melanoma tumor tissue was subjected to high-throughput sequencing of the T-cell receptor beta chain. Per the source publication's procedure: TCRB CDR3 sharing between samples and the distribution of insertions and deletions were included in the repertoire analyses. A gradient-boosted model ranked how well the T-cell fraction predicted outcome compared with histopathological variables. TCRdb carries this immuneACCESS record with in-frame sequences only. Its versions omit some clonotypes, under half of them owing to an unresolved V gene in the studies checked, with the rest unexplained. The V and J calls and clone size were taken over from that table, and D and trimming were inferred from the DNA. For this sample there are about 2,300 clones; roughly 70% appear just once. The ten biggest clones cover about 26% of the sample.

The receptor chain draws on TRBV14 and TRBJ2-4; a stretch of 8 junction bases matches TRBD1. Sequencing was done on a sample of melanoma tumor tissue. This TCR derives from a human donor with melanoma. The CDR3 protein: CASSRQGAKNIQYF. The DNA sequence is as follows: TGTGCCAGCAGCCGACAGGGGGCCAAAAACATTCAGTACTTC.